The 20 T cell receptor beta chains below were found in one sample sequenced in a study of blood T cell repertoires in COVID-19. The assay was immunoSEQ multiplex PCR, and TCRdb's table has in-frame clones only and misses some. This table holds about 220,000 clones, around 88% found once. Sequenced sample: PBMCs or T cells enriched from blood (not recorded which). The origin of the receptors is a woman aged 35 to 49 with acute COVID-19.

This clone was counted once. V is TRBV2 and J is TRBJ1-2; TRBD1 might be the D (5 bases). Trimming cost V 11 bases and J 5 bases, with 18 bases left between them. Per germline, CDR1 SNHLY and CDR2 FYNNEI. The CDR3 has 13 amino acids. In DNA form, the CDR3 reads TGTGCCTCCCGGGAGGGGTCCGGATATGGCTACACCTTC. Its protein product is CASREGSGYGYTF.

V gene TRBV5-1 combines with J gene TRBJ1-2; D might be TRBD1 (6 bases). Germline assignment: CDR1 SGHRS and CDR2 YFSETQ. Between the trimmed V and J ends, which lost 1 base and 5 bases, there was a span of 12 bases. The CDR3 spans 14 residues. CDR3 sequence: CASSLSGDPYGYTF. DNA for the CDR3: TGCGCCAGCAGCTTGTCAGGGGACCCTTATGGCTACACCTTC. Looking up the rest from reference TRBV5-1 and TRBJ1-2 gives the full variable domain: KAGVTQTPRYLIKTRGQQVTLSCSPISGHRSVSWYQQTPGQGLQFLFEYFSETQRNKGNFPGRFSGRQFSNSRSEMNVSTLELGDSALYLCASSLSGDPYGYTFGSGTRLTVV.

This clone was observed once. The chain has TRBV15 and TRBJ1-5; 10 nucleotides agree with TRBD1. CDR1 is LNHNV and CDR2 is YYDKDF in the germline V gene (reference sequence). The V gene end was trimmed by 5 bases and the J gene end by 6 bases; junction bases not matched to a gene: 7. The CDR3 has 15 residues. This CDR3 reads CATSGGDRGFQPQHF. As DNA, the CDR3 is TGTGCCACCAGCGGAGGGGACAGGGGTTTTCAGCCCCAGCATTTT.

This sequence joins TRBV19 and TRBJ2-7, with 8 bases that match TRBD1. The CDR3 has 14 residues. Trimming at V came to 1 base and at J to 2 bases, leaving 1 base not matched to a gene. Germline V gives CDR1 LNHDA, CDR2 SQIVND (reference sequence). The CDR3 here is CASSIGTGTYEQYF. The CDR3, as DNA: TGTGCCAGTAGTATAGGGACAGGGACCTACGAGCAGTACTTC. Using reference TRBV19 and TRBJ2-7 for the parts outside the CDR3, the full variable domain is DGGITQSPKYLFRKEGQNVTLSCEQNLNHDAMYWYRQDPGQGLRLIYYSQIVNDFQKGDIAEGYSVSREKKESFPLTVTSAQKNPTAFYLCASSIGTGTYEQYFGPGTRLTVT.

The chain uses TRBV29-1 and TRBJ2-5, with D tentatively TRBD1 (5 bases). Germline loops: CDR1 SQVTM, CDR2 ANQGSEA. With 0 bases removed from V and 0 bases from J, the gap between germline ends came to 8 bases. The CDR3 spans 14 residues. The CDR3 protein is CSVEDPRDQETQYF. CDR3 in DNA: TGCAGCGTTGAAGATCCCAGGGACCAAGAGACCCAGTACTTC.

V is TRBV14 and J is TRBJ1-3; 8 bases fit TRBD1. V shed 5 bases and J 0 bases; nucleotides not matched to a gene: 3. CDR3 length: 15 amino acids. Germline V gives CDR1 SGHDN, CDR2 FVKESK. CDR3 in amino acids: CASSAGGFSGNTIYF. In DNA, the CDR3 is TGTGCCAGCAGCGCAGGGGGCTTCTCTGGAAACACCATATATTTT.

The rearrangement uses TRBV29-1 and TRBJ1-2, with 10 bases fitting TRBD1. The junction had 11 bases not matched to a gene; V was cut back by 7 bases and J by 3 bases. The CDR3 extends over 15 amino acids. Germline lookup yields CDR1 SQVTM and CDR2 ANQGSEA. DNA for the CDR3: TGCAGCGCCGGGACAGGGGTCTTCCAGGACTATGGCTACACCTTC. Protein product: CSAGTGVFQDYGYTF.

The V and J genes are TRBV5-1 and TRBJ2-1; the match to TRBD2 covers 10 bases. Trimming cost V 0 bases and J 7 bases; bases outside gene matches: 4. Germline values: CDR1 SGHRS, CDR2 YFSETQ. This CDR3 is 15 amino acids long. CDR3 in DNA: TGCGCCAGCAGCTTGGTTGGGACTAGCGCAAATGAGCAGTTCTTC. Protein: CASSLVGTSANEQFF.

This rearrangement joins TRBV4-1 to TRBJ1-2; D is possibly TRBD1 (5 bases). This CDR3 has 14 amino acids. Germline assignment: CDR1 MGHRA and CDR2 YSYEKL. V was clipped by 3 bases and J by 3 bases, with 11 bases between them. The CDR3 sequence is CASSHGGGYYGYTF. DNA of the CDR3: TGCGCCAGCAGCCACGGGGGTGGGTACTATGGCTACACCTTC.

This chain links TRBV5-1 with TRBJ2-5; 8 bases line up with TRBD1. In germline, CDR1 is SGHRS, CDR2 YFSETQ. V was clipped by 3 bases and J by 3 bases; unmatched bases: 7. The CDR3 length is 15 residues. The CDR3: CASSYNDRGKETQYF. CDR3 bases: TGCGCCAGCAGCTACAACGACAGGGGAAAAGAGACCCAGTACTTC.

The CDR3 reads CASSAPGVNTEAFF. As DNA, the CDR3 is TGTGCCAGCAGCGCCCCCGGGGTGAACACTGAAGCTTTCTTT. This rearrangement joins TRBV5-4 to TRBJ1-1; D call uncertain. The CDR3 sequence is 14 residues long. Trimming left V 4 bases short and J 0 bases short, with 10 bases between. Germline V gene data show CDR1 as SGHNT and CDR2 as YYREEE (reference sequence).

The gene calls are TRBV15 and TRBJ2-2; 7 bases agree with TRBD2. Trimming removed 0 bases from V and 2 bases from J; junction bases left unmatched: 6. The CDR3 is 17 amino acids. CDR1 is LNHNV, CDR2 YYDKDF, per germline (reference sequence). In DNA form, the CDR3 reads TGTGCCACCAGCAGAGATTCCCGGGACTACAACACCGGGGAGCTGTTTTTT. Translating it yields CATSRDSRDYNTGELFF. The full variable domain, its missing parts supplied by reference TRBV15 and TRBJ2-2, is DAMVIQNPRYQVTQFGKPVTLSCSQTLNHNVMYWYQQKSSQAPKLLFHYYDKDFNNEADTPDNFQSRRPNTSFCFLDIRSPGLGDTAMYLCATSRDSRDYNTGELFFGEGSRLTVL.

This sequence joins TRBV25-1 and TRBJ1-2; 8 bases are a match to TRBD1. The V segment lost 1 base and the J segment 4 bases; nucleotides outside the gene matches: 8. Germline values: CDR1 MGHDK, CDR2 SYGVNS. The CDR3 length is 16 residues. The CDR3 bases are TGTGCCAGCAGTGAATTGGGCACAGGGGGACTCTATGGCTACACCTTC. This codes for CASSELGTGGLYGYTF.

This chain joins TRBV19 and TRBJ1-1; D is perhaps TRBD1 (6 bases). This CDR3 has 14 residues. Trimming took off 3 bases at V and 0 bases at J, with 8 bases between the two ends. The germline gives CDR1 LNHDA, CDR2 SQIVND (reference sequence). CDR3 bases: TGTGCCAGTAGTATCACAGGGATGAACACTGAAGCTTTCTTT. It codes for CASSITGMNTEAFF.

V gene TRBV2 combines with J gene TRBJ2-3; 12 bases are a match to TRBD2. CDR1 is SNHLY, CDR2 FYNNEI, per germline. This CDR3 is 16 amino acids long. V was clipped by 3 bases and J by 4 bases; unmatched bases: 5. The CDR3 nucleotides are TGTGCCAGCAGTGATGGACTAGCGGGGAGAGCAGATACGCAGTATTTT. Its translation: CASSDGLAGRADTQYF.

The chain links TRBV2 to TRBJ2-3; D might be TRBD2 (6 bases). Per the germline V gene, CDR1 is SNHLY and CDR2 is FYNNEI. Between the trimmed V and J ends, which lost 6 bases and 7 bases, there was a span of 11 bases. The CDR3 contains 12 residues. CDR3 DNA sequence: TGTGCCAGCAGCGTACTAGCTCATACGCAGTATTTT. Amino acid sequence: CASSVLAHTQYF.

This clone appeared once. The rearrangement joins TRBV5-1 to TRBJ1-2, with 11 bases identical to TRBD1. V trimming: 3 bases; J trimming: 6 bases; junction bases outside the gene matches: 7. The CDR3 covers 15 residues. Germline CDR1 SGHRS, CDR2 YFSETQ. CDR3 nucleotide sequence: TGCGCCAGCAGCTCAACCGGGGACAGGGGGAATGGCTACACCTTC. Translation: CASSSTGDRGNGYTF.

The rearrangement uses TRBV2 and TRBJ2-2; 13 bases are a match to TRBD2. The CDR3 spans 15 residues. The V gene end was trimmed by 6 bases and the J gene end by 6 bases; junction bases not matched to a gene: 4. Looked up from germline, CDR1 is SNHLY and CDR2 is FYNNEI. CDR3 DNA: TGTGCCAGCAGGTCCGGGACTAGCGGGGCCGGGGAGCTGTTTTTT. Protein: CASRSGTSGAGELFF.

The CDR3 protein is CASSEADTGNYGYTF. In nucleotides, the CDR3 is TGTGCCAGCAGTGAAGCGGATACAGGGAACTATGGCTACACCTTC. The rearrangement links TRBV6-1 to TRBJ1-2; possibly TRBD1 for D (6 bases). The CDR3 extends over 15 amino acids. Trimming cost V 0 bases and J 2 bases, with 10 bases left between them. Germline V gives CDR1 MNHNS, CDR2 SASEGT.

This clone was counted between two and nine times. V usage is TRBV7-6 and J usage is TRBJ2-1, with TRBD1 identical over 10 bases. The junction had 8 bases not matched to a gene; V was cut back by 5 bases and J by 7 bases. Per the germline V gene, CDR1 is SGHVS and CDR2 is FNYEAQ. The CDR3 runs 15 residues. The CDR3 reads CASSRGTGAGNEQFF. Here the CDR3 DNA reads TGTGCCAGCAGCCGAGGGACAGGGGCAGGGAATGAGCAGTTCTTC.